A single sample gave rise to the 8 T cell receptor beta chains below, sequenced in a study of post-analysis software for immune sequencing data. Regarding the study as a whole: Relative to controls, patients had about five TRBV segments at higher frequency, with TRBV5-6, TRBV5-1 and TRBV20-1 among these.

These TCRs' antigens remain unknown. Sequencing libraries made from TCR beta cDNA carried unique molecular identifiers. TCRdb independently ran MiXCR on the PCR reads; one entry per CDR3 protein. The sample consists of approximately 460,000 distinct CDR3 sequences, around 40% of them appearing once. The specimen sequenced was blood. Receptors originate from a girl between 5 and 17 years old with multiple sclerosis.

This chain joins TRBV5-6 and TRBJ2-7; the D is unclear. V was clipped by 0 bases and J by 3 bases, with 4 bases between them. The germline V gene encodes CDR1 SGHDT and CDR2 YYEEEE. CDR3 length: 12 residues. The CDR3 is CASSLAHYEQYF. CDR3 DNA sequence: TGTGCCAGCAGCTTGGCACACTACGAGCAGTACTTC.

This chain joins TRBV11-2 and TRBJ1-5; TRBD1 might be the D (5 bases). V gave up 5 bases and J gave up 0 bases, with 11 bases separating them. This CDR3 contains 15 residues. CDR1 is SGHAT and CDR2 is FQNNGV in the germline V gene. The CDR3 sequence is CASSLTEGSNQPQHF. As DNA, the CDR3 is TGTGCCAGCAGCCTGACAGAGGGTAGCAATCAGCCCCAGCATTTT.

The V and J genes are TRBV7-9 and TRBJ2-5; D not resolved. CDR1 is SEHNR and CDR2 is FQNEAQ in the germline V gene (reference sequence). CDR3 length: 14 amino acids. V was pared by 4 bases and J by 3 bases, with 12 bases between. In DNA form, the CDR3 reads TGTGCCAGCAGCTCACGCACCCCTGAAGAGACCCAGTACTTC. It encodes CASSSRTPEETQYF.

This clonotype appeared a single time. A much larger clone lies a single base off, so this may be a read error. This rearrangement joins TRBV6-5 to TRBJ2-5; D is tentatively TRBD1 or TRBD2 (5 bases each). Germline values: CDR1 MNHEY, CDR2 SVGAGI. Trimming cost V 5 bases and J 5 bases, with 9 bases left between them. This CDR3 contains 12 residues. The CDR3 protein is CASSRREETQYF. The CDR3 coding sequence is TGTGCCAGCAGTCGCAGGGAGGAGACCCAGTACTTC.

With respect to this clonotype: Sequence at one end of the junction differs from germline and may be a read error. This rearrangement joins TRBV6-1 to TRBJ1-1; TRBD1 is a possible D gene (5 bases). CDR1 is MNHNS, CDR2 SASEGT, per germline. CDR3 length equals 14 residues. CDR3 DNA sequence: TGTGCCAGCAGAGAGTCAGGGAGGATCACTAAAGCTTTCTTT. This translates into CASRESGRITKAFF.

On this clonotype: Germline and junction disagree at one end, which may indicate a read error. The J gene is TRBJ2-6, the V gene TRBV2; 8 bases line up with TRBD2. The CDR3 loop spans 19 amino acids. CDR1 is SNHLY, CDR2 FYNNEI, per germline. CDR3 amino acids: CARRTTPGLDTSGANVLTF. The CDR3 DNA reads TGTGCCAGGAGAACAACTCCGGGACTAGACACCTCTGGGGCCAACGTCCTAACTTTC.

The chain joins TRBV29-1 to TRBJ2-5, with D possibly being TRBD1 or TRBD2 (5 bases each). The CDR3 is 15 amino acids. Looked up from germline, CDR1 is SQVTM and CDR2 is ANQGSEA. Trimming stripped 6 bases from V and 5 bases from J, with 22 bases between. This CDR3 reads CSVSGTSSIAETQYF. CDR3 bases: TGCAGCGTATCGGGGACCTCATCGATTGCGGAGACCCAGTACTTC.

Concerning this clonotype itself: The junction and the germline gene differ at one end; a read error may be behind it. V is TRBV29-1 and J is TRBJ1-1; no clear D. CDR1 and CDR2 (germline): SQVTM, ANQGSEA. This CDR3 spans 13 amino acids. The CDR3 nucleotides read TGCAGCCTTGACGGCAGGAGGAACACTGAAGCTTTCTTT. It yields the protein CSLDGRRNTEAFF.